This TCR beta chain derives from a study of blood T cell repertoires in COVID-19. About the study: Samples representing acute and convalescent COVID-19 were sourced from the United States, Italy and Spain. Nucleic acid was either cDNA or gDNA, and it came from T cells, B-cell-depleted T cells, or PBMCs.

Under the authors' procedure: Using reference gene primer amplification, nucleated cell counts were estimated. Assay used: immunoSEQ multiplex PCR; TCRdb lists only in-frame clones, some missing. V and J calls and clone size are given by that table; D and trimming were obtained from the DNA. The table has about 200,000 clones, around four fifths seen once. Germline V gene lookup returns CDR1 GTSNPN and CDR2 SVGIG (reference sequence). The ends were cut back, 3 bases at V and 4 bases at J, with 10 bases in the middle. The CDR3 runs to 13 residues. This clonotype was obtained from a woman between 70 and 85 years old with active or convalescent COVID-19. Sequencing input: peripheral blood. V gene TRBV30 combines with J gene TRBJ1-5, with TRBD1 as a possible D gene (5 bases). The CDR3 loop is CAWSIDSNQPQHF. In DNA form, the CDR3 reads TGTGCCTGGAGCATTGACAGTAATCAGCCCCAGCATTTT. The whole variable domain, remainder taken from reference TRBV30 and TRBJ1-5, is SQTIHQWPATLVQPVGSPLSLECTVEGTSNPNLYWYRQAAGRGLQLLFYSVGIGQISSEVPQNLSASRPQDRQFILSSKKLLLSDSGFYLCAWSIDSNQPQHFGDGTRLSIL.